The rows below give T cell receptor beta chains drawn from one sample of a study of human versus mouse CDR3 diversity and MHC coevolution. TCRdb keeps only in-frame clones here, not all; method: immunoSEQ multiplex PCR. The sample carries approximately 81,000 clones, 93% recorded once. The specimen sequenced was naive CD4+ T cells from blood. These receptors all stem from a person between 25 and 70 years old in good health. Each CDR3 is given without its conserved first and last residue.

v_call cdr3_aa
TRBV6-5 ASNQGSEAF
TRBV28 ASGLRGQGQPQH
TRBV27 ASSGDRGRKGYT
TRBV19 ASTPRREGLNEQF
TRBV9 ASSPTTTTNEKLF
TRBV7-8 ASSLAATYEQY
TRBV4-3 ASSQEAGPSNQPQH
TRBV6-5 ASRAQGESYGYT
TRBV10-3 AIARQGDTEAF
TRBV7-9 ASSSGQGSANYGYT
TRBV9 ASSPSLGGGYTEAF
TRBV9 ASSVGSGGARQF
TRBV5-1 ASSLTGDAVNIQY
TRBV7-2 ASSFGTSLFNEQF
TRBV5-1 ASSLIMARKQF
TRBV27 ASSLLGRPYEQY
TRBV30 AWRSPPGLAAEQY
TRBV11-3 ASSLRVQDTQY
TRBV7-2 ASSQTGGPYNEQF
TRBV28 ASSFSTAGNAIY
TRBV5-8 ASSMGQGLYGYT
TRBV7-2 ASSQAGWAETQY
TRBV4-3 ASSQEGGGRSYEQY
TRBV18 ASSPVDLANTGELF
TRBV30 AWDGSSSGANVLT
TRBV7-2 ASSLSRTSGSYEQY
TRBV7-9 ASSFGTGGASEQY
TRBV7-2 ASTSSGTTYEQY
TRBV7-9 ASSLRETDTQY
TRBV7-3 ASSTTPQNTEAF
TRBV9 ASSVALGTGGTQY
TRBV7-2 ASSLVLGADYEQY
TRBV19 ASRRSGTSGSGELF
TRBV7-2 ASSQPGYQETQY
TRBV5-1 ASGSFLAGQETQY
TRBV11-2 ASSQDRRDEQF
TRBV28 ASNAGTGGYEQY
TRBV29-1 SVLRTGSGSGYEQY
TRBV29-1 SVMRGGIKAF
TRBV4-1 ASSSGVFEQF
TRBV6-5 ASRESSYEQY
TRBV18 ASSRTSQETGNTIY
TRBV5-4 ASSLGLAGGTGELF
TRBV9 ASSAGLAAYNEQF
TRBV6-5 ASSYLAGETQY
TRBV19 ASSLSRDRAEAF
TRBV2 ASSNRGQGARELF
TRBV11-2 ASSSLAGGNTGELF